These T cell receptor beta chains were read from a single sample in a study of cytomegalovirus exposure and HLA in healthy donors. Data came from immunoSEQ multiplex PCR; TCRdb stores just in-frame clones and leaves some out. This repertoire shows 36,000 or so clones, 80% to 90% found once; its top ten account for around 3.6%. The sample was PBMCs. The receptors here all came from a woman younger than 35 in good health and CMV-seronegative. Each CDR3 is given with its conserved first and last residue. D genes are given only for firm matches. Clone size appears in some rows only: once, few, many, or a class for an expanded clone.

.	.	TRBJ1-1	TRBV21-1	TGTGCCAGCACCTCACCCTTCAGGGGGAGGAACACTGAAGCTTTCTTT	CASTSPFRGRNTEAFF
TRBD1	.	TRBJ2-7	TRBV7-2	TGTGCCAGCAGCCCTAGGACAGGGGCCTACGAGCAGTACTTC	CASSPRTGAYEQYF
.	.	TRBJ2-5	TRBV4-2	TGTGCCAGCAGCCAAGATCCTGGGGGGGCACAGACCCAGTACTTC	CASSQDPGGAQTQYF
TRBD1	.	TRBJ1-2	TRBV28	TGTGCCAGCAGTACCGGACAGGGGGCGCGGACTGGCTACCCCTTC	CASSTGQGARTGYPF
.	.	TRBJ1-6	TRBV2	TGTGCCAGCAGGACTCCTGACGGGGTAACGGATTCACCCCTCCACTTT	CASRTPDGVTDSPLHF
.	.	TRBJ1-3	TRBV13	TGTGCCAGCAGCTTAGAAGACAGGCCTGGAAACACCATATATTTT	CASSLEDRPGNTIYF
.	once	TRBJ2-3	TRBV29-1	TGCAGCGTTAGGGGGGCGGGAGCCCTTGTTGGGGGAGATACGCAGTATTTT	CSVRGAGALVGGDTQYF
TRBD1	.	TRBJ2-7	TRBV5-1	TGCGCCAGCAGCGGGGGGACAGGGGGCTGGGAGCAGTACTTC	CASSGGTGGWEQYF
.	.	TRBJ2-1	TRBV5-1	TGCGCCAGCAGCTTGACTTCCTCCCCTAAATACAATGAGCAGTTCTTC	CASSLTSSPKYNEQFF
.	.	TRBJ1-4	TRBV7-3	TGTGCCAGCAGCTTAACGCGGGCAACTAATGAAAAACTGTTTTTT	CASSLTRATNEKLFF
.	.	TRBJ1-2	TRBV5-5	TGTGCCAGCAGCTTGGCAGGGCCCAATAACTATGGCTACACCTTC	CASSLAGPNNYGYTF
TRBD1	.	TRBJ1-1	TRBV11-1	TGTGCCAGCAGCTTGCCAGGGACAGTCACTGAAGCTTTCTTT	CASSLPGTVTEAFF
TRBD1	.	TRBJ1-3	TRBV19	TGTGCCAGTAAAGTCGGGACAGGGTCTGGAAACACCATATATTTT	CASKVGTGSGNTIYF
TRBD2	.	TRBJ2-1	TRBV7-3	TGTGCCAGCAGCCTTTTAGCGGGAGAGGTCAATGAGCAGTTCTTC	CASSLLAGEVNEQFF
.	.	TRBJ2-3	TRBV6-4	TGTGCCAGCAGTGTAGGGAGCAGTAGCACAGATACGCAGTATTTT	CASSVGSSSTDTQYF
.	.	TRBJ1-4	TRBV7-6	TGTGCCAGCAGCTTCACAGCCCGCACTAATGAAAAACTGTTTTTT	CASSFTARTNEKLFF
.	.	TRBJ2-3	TRBV7-2	TGTGCCAGCAGCTCCCCTAGCACAGATACGCAGTATTTT	CASSSPSTDTQYF
TRBD2	few	TRBJ2-1	TRBV29-1	TGCAGCGTTGAAGAAGTGACTAGCGGGTCCAATGAGCAGTTCTTC	CSVEEVTSGSNEQFF
TRBD1	.	TRBJ2-5	TRBV5-1	TGCGCCAGCAGCAGAGCCGGGACAGGGACTTTCGAGACCCAGTACTTC	CASSRAGTGTFETQYF
TRBD2	.	TRBJ2-1	TRBV4-3	TGCGCCAGCAGCCAAGAATCCGGGGGGGGTAATGAGCAGTTCTTC	CASSQESGGGNEQFF
TRBD2	once	TRBJ2-3	TRBV9	TGTGCCAGCAGCGTAGCAGGTAGCGGGAGGACCCCAGATACGCAGTATTTT	CASSVAGSGRTPDTQYF
.	.	TRBJ2-3	TRBV5-1	TGCGCCAGCAGCTCTGACCGCGGGACAGATACGCAGTATTTT	CASSSDRGTDTQYF
TRBD1	.	TRBJ2-7	TRBV11-2	TGTGCCAGCAGACTTTGGACAGGGACCTACGAGCAGTACTTC	CASRLWTGTYEQYF
.	.	TRBJ2-3	TRBV4-1	TGCGCCAGCAGCCATTTTCCCAGGCGGGGACCAAGGGTGGATACGCAGTATTTT	CASSHFPRRGPRVDTQYF
.	.	TRBJ2-6	TRBV27	TGTGCCAGCAAAACCTACTCTGGGGCCAACGTCCTGACTTTC	CASKTYSGANVLTF
TRBD2	.	TRBJ2-7	TRBV12-5	TGTGCTAGTGGTCGGGGGGACTCCTCCTACGAGCAGTACTTC	CASGRGDSSYEQYF
.	.	TRBJ1-2	TRBV28	TGTGCCAGCAGTTTAAACAGCCTTCAGAATGGCTACACCTTC	CASSLNSLQNGYTF
.	.	TRBJ1-2	TRBV16	TGTGCCAGCAGCCAATTCGGGGATGGCTACACCTTC	CASSQFGDGYTF
.	once	TRBJ2-1	TRBV27	TGTGCCAGCAGTTTTACTAGTAAATACAATGAGCAGTTCTTC	CASSFTSKYNEQFF
TRBD2	.	TRBJ2-1	TRBV9	TGTGCCAGCAGCACCTGGACTAGCGGGAACTACAATGAGCAGTTCTTC	CASSTWTSGNYNEQFF
.	.	TRBJ2-7	TRBV5-4	TGTGCCAGCAGCTTGGATGCGCGGGATGGAGAGCAGTACTTC	CASSLDARDGEQYF
TRBD1	.	TRBJ2-6	TRBV4-1	TGCGCCAGCAGCGTACCGGGACAGGGGGCCTCTGGGGCCAACGTCCTGACTTTC	CASSVPGQGASGANVLTF
.	.	TRBJ1-1	TRBV7-2	TGTGCCAGCAGCCGAACCCCAGGGAACACTGAAGCTTTCTTT	CASSRTPGNTEAFF
.	.	TRBJ2-4	TRBV2	TGTGCCAGCAGTGAACCCGGGGTAAACATTCAGTACTTC	CASSEPGVNIQYF